The next 17 T cell receptor beta chains were all read from a single sample in a study of T cells in Graves' hyperthyroidism and ophthalmopathy. RNA transcripts served as the template for amplifying TCR beta CDR3 regions. The HTBI primer set was used in a first-round RT-PCR of the TCR CDR3. TCRdb called the multiplex PCR reads again in MiXCR, with one record for every CDR3 protein. Seen here are more than 350,000 distinct CDR3 sequences, more than 14% observed once, and the top ten hold roughly a fifth. The sequenced sample was blood. The receptor source for this set is a woman younger than 45 with Graves' ophthalmopathy.

This clonotype occurred many times. The gene calls are TRBV2 and TRBJ2-1; 8 nucleotides align to TRBD1. This CDR3 has 14 residues. With V trimmed by 8 bases and J by 3 bases, 6 bases remained unmatched. Germline lookup yields CDR1 SNHLY and CDR2 FYNNEI. This CDR3 reads CASAGQGLYNEQFF. CDR3 bases: TGTGCCAGCGCCGGACAGGGTCTCTACAATGAGCAGTTCTTC. The full variable domain, rest sourced from reference TRBV2 and TRBJ2-1, is EPEVTQTPSHQVTQMGQEVILRCVPISNHLYFYWYRQILGQKVEFLVSFYNNEISEKSEIFDDQFSVERPDGSNFTLKIRSTKLEDSAMYFCASAGQGLYNEQFFGPGTRLTVL.

This clonotype was detected only a few times. The V gene is TRBV25-1, the J gene TRBJ2-7; possibly TRBD1 or TRBD2 for D (5 bases each). V lost 1 base to trimming and J lost 3 bases, with 10 bases between them. CDR3 size: 14 residues. CDR1 is MGHDK, CDR2 SYGVNS, per germline. In DNA form, the CDR3 reads TGTGCCAGCAGTGAATTCGGGGACGGCTACGAGCAGTACTTC. Its translation: CASSEFGDGYEQYF.

This clonotype appeared many times. The chain carries TRBV7-9 and TRBJ2-3; D possibly corresponds to TRBD1 (6 bases). V dropped 4 bases and J dropped 2 bases, with 16 bases sitting between them. Germline assignment: CDR1 SEHNR and CDR2 FQNEAQ (reference sequence). The CDR3 contains 16 residues. CDR3 sequence: CASSSGRTVDTDTQYF. CDR3 nucleotide sequence: TGTGCCAGCAGCTCTGGGCGGACAGTCGACACAGATACGCAGTATTTT.

Remarks on this clonotype: Just one base apart from a much larger clone, this may be a read error. The J gene is TRBJ1-2, the V gene TRBV28; 9 nucleotides line up with TRBD1. With V trimmed by 7 bases and J by 6 bases, 15 bases remained unmatched. Germline V gives CDR1 MDHEN, CDR2 SYDVKM. The CDR3 is 16 residues long. The CDR3 nucleotides are TGTGCCAGCATTTCTCTTGGGACAGGGATAGGGAATGGCTACACCTTC. This sequence encodes CASISLGTGIGNGYTF.

In its sample, this clonotype was seen many times. This chain connects TRBV18 to TRBJ1-4; no reliable D call. This CDR3 spans 15 amino acids. The germline V gene encodes CDR1 KGHSH and CDR2 LQKENI. Trimming stripped 6 bases from V and 11 bases from J, with 22 bases between. CDR3 protein: CASSDARGSLGKLFF. The CDR3 region has the DNA TGTGCCAGCTCCGACGCCCGTGGCAGCTTAGGGAAACTGTTTTTT.

The chain couples TRBV27 to TRBJ1-4; TRBD1 matches at 7 bases. The CDR3 consists of 16 residues. From germline, CDR1 is MNHEY and CDR2 SMNVEV (reference sequence). The trim removed 6 bases at V and 4 bases at J, leaving 11 bases unmatched. CDR3 DNA: TGTGCCAGCAGCCGACGACAGGGTCTGGGTAATGAAAAACTGTTTTTT. Translation: CASSRRQGLGNEKLFF.

This clonotype was recorded many times. The V and J genes are TRBV20-1 and TRBJ1-2; D remains unclear. The CDR3 is 12 amino acids. The V end was cut by 2 bases, the J end by 3 bases, with 7 bases between. The germline gives CDR1 DFQATT, CDR2 SNEGSKA (reference sequence). The CDR3 region is CSARRRDYGYTF. CDR3 nucleotides: TGCAGTGCTAGACGGCGTGACTATGGCTACACCTTC.

This clonotype has a count of ten or more. The DNA of the CDR3 is TGTGCCACCCTCTCGGTGGGGGACAGAACCTACGAGCAGTACTTC. It codes for CATLSVGDRTYEQYF. The rearrangement links TRBV2 to TRBJ2-7, with 7 positions matching TRBD1. J was trimmed by 2 bases and V by 10 bases; bases with no gene match: 14. The germline V gene encodes CDR1 SNHLY and CDR2 FYNNEI. The CDR3 runs 15 residues.

The chain links TRBV6-5 to TRBJ2-3; D call uncertain. Germline CDR1 MNHEY, CDR2 SVGAGI. The V end was cut by 4 bases, the J end by 0 bases, with 14 bases between. The CDR3 has 16 residues. CDR3: CASSFSNSISTDTQYF. In nucleotides, the CDR3 is TGTGCCAGCAGTTTTTCTAATTCGATCAGCACAGATACGCAGTATTTT.

The table lists this clonotype with many counts. V and J are TRBV27 and TRBJ2-2; D is unclear. Per germline, CDR1 MNHEY and CDR2 SMNVEV (reference sequence). V was clipped by 6 bases and J by 5 bases, with 7 bases between them. The CDR3 runs 12 residues. In nucleotides, the CDR3 is TGTGCCAGCAGCTTCGGTACCGGGGAGCTGTTTTTT. It is translated as CASSFGTGELFF.

This clonotype was observed a handful of times. The chain combines TRBV7-6 with TRBJ2-1; D may be TRBD1 (6 bases). This CDR3 comprises 14 residues. The germline CDR1 and CDR2 sequences are SGHVS and FNYEAQ. Trimming cost V 2 bases and J 8 bases, with 13 bases left between them. The CDR3 loop is CASSLRGNRDEQFF. The CDR3 DNA reads TGTGCCAGCAGCTTAAGGGGGAACCGAGATGAGCAGTTCTTC.

This clonotype came up many times. The chain joins TRBV7-2 to TRBJ1-1; 8 bases match TRBD1. Trimming removed 8 bases from V and 0 bases from J; junction bases left unmatched: 2. The CDR3 totals 13 residues. CDR1 SGHTA and CDR2 FQGNSA come from the germline V gene. The CDR3 protein is CASGQGMNTEAFF. In nucleotides, the CDR3 is TGTGCCAGCGGACAGGGAATGAACACTGAAGCTTTCTTT.

This clonotype was observed many times. The genes are TRBV9 and TRBJ1-5; D uncertain. Germline values: CDR1 SGDLS, CDR2 YYNGEE. CDR3 length: 14 residues. Trimming removed 0 bases at V and 7 bases at J, with 11 bases between. CDR3 bases: TGTGCCAGCAGCGTAGGTGGGCGAGGACAGCCCCAGCATTTT. It encodes CASSVGGRGQPQHF.

The CDR3 spells CASRSGTGAYNEQFF. CDR3 coding DNA: TGCGCCAGCAGATCCGGGACAGGGGCATACAATGAGCAGTTCTTC. The gene calls are TRBV5-1 and TRBJ2-1; 10 bases are a match to TRBD1. There are 15 residues in the CDR3. Germline V gene lookup returns CDR1 SGHRS and CDR2 YFSETQ. With V trimmed by 5 bases and J by 4 bases, 6 bases remained unmatched.

This clonotype occurred many times. The chain carries TRBV6-2 or TRBV6-3 and TRBJ2-7; D gene uncertain. Germline lookup yields CDR1 MNHEY and CDR2 SVGEGT. V was pared by 5 bases and J by 0 bases, with 2 bases between. The CDR3 is made up of 11 amino acids. The CDR3 region is CASSTSYEQYF. DNA of the CDR3: TGTGCCAGCAGTACCTCCTACGAGCAGTACTTC.

The V call is TRBV18, the J call TRBJ1-3, with D possibly TRBD1 on 5 matching bases. Germline lookup yields CDR1 KGHSH and CDR2 LQKENI. This CDR3 is built from 16 residues. The ends were cut back, 2 bases at V and 0 bases at J, with 11 bases in the middle. In DNA, the CDR3 is TGTGCCAGCTCACCAAGTGGGGGGTCCTCTGGAAACACCATATATTTT. It specifies CASSPSGGSSGNTIYF.

The chain is built from TRBV7-9 and TRBJ2-5; D ambiguous. V was clipped by 5 bases and J by 0 bases, with 13 bases between them. Looked up from germline, CDR1 is SEHNR and CDR2 is FQNEAQ (reference sequence). This CDR3 spans 15 amino acids. This CDR3 is CASSLLGQNQETQYF. CDR3 sequence (DNA): TGTGCCAGCAGCCTGTTGGGCCAGAACCAAGAGACCCAGTACTTC.